These 15 T cell receptor beta chains came from one sample sequenced in a study of blood T cell repertoires in COVID-19. Only in-frame clones appear in the TCRdb table, and some are missing; sequencing was by immunoSEQ multiplex PCR. The sample holds about 250,000 clones, 87% seen once. Sequenced sample: PBMCs or T cells enriched from blood (not recorded which). The receptor source for this set is a woman in her 30s with acute COVID-19.

The rearrangement links TRBV21-1 to TRBJ2-5; the D call TRBD2 from the table was never checked on the DNA. TRBJ2-7 explains the end of the DNA better; the J call may be wrong. TRBV21-1 is annotated as a pseudogene. CDR3 length: 11 amino acids. Here the CDR3 reads CASSYTYEQYF. The CDR3 bases are TGTGCCAGCAGCTATACCTACGAGCAGTACTTC.

This clone was seen only once. This chain links TRBV28 with TRBJ2-1; 8 bases match TRBD2. Germline-derived CDR1 and CDR2 are MDHEN and SYDVKM. The CDR3 runs to 15 residues. Germline trimming cut 8 bases from V and 4 bases from J; bases unmatched to any gene: 10. In nucleotides, the CDR3 is TGTGCCAGCGTAATAGCGGGGAGCCAATACAATGAGCAGTTCTTC. The encoded protein is CASVIAGSQYNEQFF. Looking up the rest from reference TRBV28 and TRBJ2-1 gives the full variable domain: DVKVTQSSRYLVKRTGEKVFLECVQDMDHENMFWYRQDPGLGLRLIYFSYDVKMKEKGDIPEGYSVSREKKERFSLILESASTNQTSMYLCASVIAGSQYNEQFFGPGTRLTVL.

This clone has only a few counts. V usage is TRBV6-4 and J usage is TRBJ2-1; TRBD2 aligns across 12 bases. The CDR3 contains 15 residues. CDR1 is MRHNA and CDR2 is SNTAGT in the germline V gene. With V trimmed by 4 bases and J by 8 bases, 6 bases remained unmatched. CDR3 sequence: CASSARTSGADEQFF. DNA of the CDR3: TGTGCCAGCAGTGCCCGGACTAGCGGGGCGGATGAGCAGTTCTTC.

V usage is TRBV5-8 and J usage is TRBJ1-3; TRBD1 matches 7 bases. The J segment lost 4 bases and the V segment lost 1 base, leaving 11 bases of the junction unmatched. CDR3 length equals 17 residues. From germline, CDR1 is SGHTS and CDR2 YDEGEE. The CDR3 bases are TGTGCCAGCAGCTTGTCCGGTTTAGGGGGCGACGGAAACACCATATATTTT. Protein: CASSLSGLGGDGNTIYF.

The CDR3 is CASSPGFRPAYNEQFF. CDR3 nucleotides: TGTGCCAGCTCACCGGGCTTCCGTCCTGCCTACAATGAGCAGTTCTTC. The chain combines TRBV18 with TRBJ2-1; D gene unclear. Germline CDR1 and CDR2: KGHSH and LQKENI. The V and J ends lost 3 bases and 2 bases respectively, with 14 bases between them. The CDR3 totals 16 residues.

The chain joins TRBV5-8 to TRBJ2-2; 13 bases align to TRBD2. Germline assignment: CDR1 SGHTS and CDR2 YDEGEE. CDR3 length: 18 residues. Unmatched junction bases numbered 7, after V lost 1 base and J lost 4 bases. Here the CDR3 reads CASSLHMGLAGITGELFF. CDR3 DNA sequence: TGTGCCAGCAGCTTGCACATGGGACTAGCGGGAATCACCGGGGAGCTGTTTTTT.

This clone was detected once. This rearrangement joins TRBV5-6 to TRBJ1-2; a possible D gene is TRBD1 (6 bases). Between the trimmed V and J ends, which lost 4 bases and 4 bases, there was a span of 14 bases. This CDR3 has 14 residues. CDR1 and CDR2 (germline): SGHDT, YYEEEE. In nucleotides, the CDR3 is TGTGCCAGCAGCACTGCAGGGGCCCCCTATGGCTACACCTTC. Its protein is CASSTAGAPYGYTF.

The chain uses TRBV16 and TRBJ2-3; D is possibly TRBD1 (5 bases). CDR3 length: 16 amino acids. The V end lost 4 bases, the J end lost 0 bases, and 14 bases lay between the germline ends. From germline, CDR1 is KGHSY and CDR2 FQNENV. This CDR3 is CASSLNRKTSTDTQYF. Written as DNA, the CDR3 is TGTGCCAGCAGCCTTAACAGGAAAACTAGCACAGATACGCAGTATTTT.

The rearrangement links TRBV29-1 to TRBJ2-3, with TRBD2 identical over 7 bases. The CDR3 is made up of 16 amino acids. Looked up from germline, CDR1 is SQVTM and CDR2 is ANQGSEA. V lost 6 bases, J lost 4 bases, and 16 bases stayed unmatched. The CDR3 sequence is CSVARLAGEFSDTQYF. The DNA for the CDR3 is TGCAGCGTGGCGAGGTTGGCGGGAGAATTTTCAGATACGCAGTATTTT.

This clone is a singleton in its sample. This chain uses TRBV6-5 with TRBJ2-7, with 10 bases matching TRBD2. Germline V gene sequence: CDR1 MNHEY, CDR2 SVGAGI. Trimming took 10 bases from V and 5 from J; bases not matched to a gene: 8. The CDR3 totals 13 residues. CDR3 in amino acids: CATLGTSDHEQYF. CDR3 DNA sequence: TGTGCCACCCTAGGGACTAGCGACCACGAGCAGTACTTC.

This clone was seen a single time. The chain couples TRBV9 to TRBJ2-1; D may be TRBD1 (7 bases). CDR3 length equals 17 residues. Between the trimmed V and J ends, which lost 0 bases and 4 bases, there was a span of 17 bases. Germline CDR1 and CDR2: SGDLS and YYNGEE. This CDR3 reads CASSVAPGDSHYNEQFF. The DNA for the CDR3 is TGTGCCAGCAGCGTAGCGCCGGGGGACAGCCATTACAATGAGCAGTTCTTC.

This sequence joins TRBV5-1 and TRBJ1-1, with D possibly being TRBD1 (6 bases). From germline, CDR1 is SGHRS and CDR2 YFSETQ. Deletions cut 4 bases from V and 1 base from J, with 17 bases between. The CDR3 length is 16 residues. CDR3 region: CASSVTPGVGNTEAFF. CDR3 bases: TGCGCCAGCAGCGTTACCCCAGGGGTGGGGAACACTGAAGCTTTCTTT.

This chain connects TRBV28 to TRBJ2-7, with D perhaps TRBD1 (6 bases). Germline CDR1 and CDR2: MDHEN and SYDVKM. V gave up 2 bases and J gave up 5 bases, with 22 bases separating them. The CDR3 totals 17 residues. CDR3 sequence: CASSLSEMGPTGNEQYF. The CDR3 nucleotides read TGTGCCAGCAGTTTAAGTGAAATGGGGCCCACAGGGAACGAGCAGTACTTC.

This rearrangement joins TRBV5-5 to TRBJ1-5, with a weak D call TRBD1 (6 bases). The CDR3 runs to 15 residues. Germline V gives CDR1 SGHKS, CDR2 YYEKEE (reference sequence). V was trimmed by 0 bases and J by 5 bases, leaving 12 bases between them. In DNA form, the CDR3 reads TGTGCCAGCAGCTTGGAGTCGGCAGGGGATCAGCCCCAGCATTTT. It is translated as CASSLESAGDQPQHF.

The V call is TRBV19, the J call TRBJ1-2; no clear D. With 7 bases removed from V and 0 bases from J, the gap between germline ends came to 9 bases. This CDR3 is 13 amino acids long. The germline V gene encodes CDR1 LNHDA and CDR2 SQIVND (reference sequence). This chain's CDR3 is CASKAGANYGYTF. CDR3 nucleotides: TGTGCCAGTAAGGCGGGAGCTAACTATGGCTACACCTTC.